The rows below give T cell receptor beta chains drawn from one sample of a study of blood T cell repertoires in COVID-19. Only in-frame clones appear in the TCRdb table, and some are missing; sequencing was by immunoSEQ multiplex PCR. The table shows about 220,000 clones, with approximately 80% occurring only once. The material sequenced was peripheral blood. These TCRs come from a man aged 45-60 years with active or convalescent COVID-19. Both conserved end residues are part of each CDR3. A D gene is named only where the DNA matches it firmly. A clone size is listed for some rows: how often the clone was seen (once, few, many), or a class if it is expanded.

J gene,D gene,CDR3 length,clone size,V gene,CDR3 protein,CDR3 DNA
TRBJ1-5,NA,13,few,TRBV4-1,CASTWGMGQPQHF,TGCGCCAGCACGTGGGGCATGGGTCAGCCCCAGCATTTT
TRBJ2-7,NA,13,NA,TRBV12-3/TRBV12-4,CASSFGSVYEQYF,TGTGCCAGCAGTTTCGGGAGTGTCTACGAGCAGTACTTC
TRBJ1-5,NA,15,NA,TRBV27,CASSLSAGAGQPQHF,TGTGCCAGCAGTTTATCGGCGGGGGCAGGTCAGCCCCAGCATTTT
TRBJ2-7,TRBD1,18,NA,TRBV5-1,CASSSLTGGPSVSYEQYF,TGCGCCAGCAGCTCCTTGACAGGGGGCCCATCTGTATCCTACGAGCAGTACTTC
TRBJ1-1,TRBD1,15,few,TRBV5-4,CASSLSGTAYTEAFF,TGTGCCAGCAGCCTGTCCGGGACAGCCTATACTGAAGCTTTCTTT
TRBJ1-3,TRBD1,14,NA,TRBV20-1,CSVSDRGLGNTIYF,TGCAGTGTGAGTGACAGGGGGCTTGGAAACACCATATATTTT
TRBJ2-1,TRBD1,14,NA,TRBV6-5,CASSSGTGHNEQFF,TGTGCCAGCAGTTCCGGGACAGGGCACAATGAGCAGTTCTTC
TRBJ2-3,TRBD2,16,NA,TRBV9,CASSSRAGDQTDTQYF,TGTGCCAGCAGCTCTCGAGCGGGGGATCAGACAGATACGCAGTATTTT
TRBJ2-3,NA,16,few,TRBV4-1,CASSQDLAPYTDTQYF,TGCGCCAGCAGCCAAGATCTGGCACCATACACAGATACGCAGTATTTT
TRBJ1-5,NA,15,NA,TRBV5-1,CASSLLGLSNQPQHF,TGCGCCAGCAGCTTGTTGGGGCTTAGCAATCAGCCCCAGCATTTT
TRBJ2-5,NA,14,NA,TRBV28,CASTGVAAQETQYF,TGTGCCAGTACGGGAGTAGCGGCTCAAGAGACCCAGTACTTC
TRBJ1-5,NA,13,few,TRBV7-2,CASSLERNQPQHF,TGTGCCAGCAGCTTAGAGAGGAATCAGCCCCAGCATTTT
TRBJ1-1,NA,16,NA,TRBV5-1,CASSPVGRAIDTEAFF,TGCGCCAGCAGCCCGGTCGGCAGGGCCATTGACACTGAAGCTTTCTTT
TRBJ1-1,TRBD1,15,few,TRBV19,CASSISIGTASIPKF,TGTGCCAGTAGTATATCCATCGGGACAGCTTCAATACCCAAGTTT
TRBJ1-2,NA,14,NA,TRBV7-2,CASSLDLGPKGYTF,TGTGCCAGCAGCTTAGATCTGGGCCCCAAGGGCTACACCTTC
TRBJ2-1,TRBD2,16,NA,TRBV7-2,CASSQLAGSSYNEQFF,TGTGCCAGCAGTCAGCTAGCGGGAAGTTCCTACAATGAGCAGTTCTTC
TRBJ2-5,NA,13,NA,TRBV4-1,CASSQDLRETQYF,TGCGCCAGCAGCCAAGATCTTCGAGAGACCCAGTACTTC
TRBJ2-7,TRBD2,15,NA,TRBV5-6,CASREAGGRVYEQYF,TGTGCCAGCAGGGAAGCGGGAGGGCGAGTCTACGAGCAGTACTTC
TRBJ2-3,TRBD2,14,NA,TRBV7-6,CASSRGGASDTQYF,TGTGCCAGCAGCCGCGGGGGGGCATCGGATACGCAGTATTTT
TRBJ2-1,NA,15,NA,TRBV7-9,CASIKGVLGENEQFF,TGTGCCAGCATAAAAGGGGTTTTGGGTGAGAATGAGCAGTTCTTC
TRBJ1-5,TRBD1,14,NA,TRBV28,CASGPGQLNQPQHF,TGTGCCAGCGGTCCGGGACAGCTGAATCAGCCCCAGCATTTT
TRBJ1-1,TRBD1,14,NA,TRBV7-2,CASSLLTGGTEAFF,TGTGCCAGCAGCTTACTGACAGGGGGCACTGAAGCTTTCTTT
TRBJ2-7,TRBD2,14,NA,TRBV3-1/TRBV3-2,CASSPLAGAGEQYF,TGTGCCAGCAGCCCTCTAGCGGGAGCGGGCGAGCAGTACTTC
TRBJ2-3,NA,15,NA,TRBV7-9,CASSYSGASTDTQYF,TGTGCCAGCAGCTATAGCGGAGCTAGCACAGATACGCAGTATTTT
TRBJ2-7,TRBD2,15,NA,TRBV11-1,CASSLQAGVIYEQYF,TGTGCCAGCAGCTTACAGGCGGGAGTGATCTACGAGCAGTACTTC
TRBJ2-5,TRBD2,15,NA,TRBV7-3,CASSSAGDPRETQYF,TGTGCCAGCAGCTCAGCGGGGGACCCCCGAGAGACCCAGTACTTC
TRBJ2-3,TRBD2,16,NA,TRBV28,CASSSPSGGTRDTQYF,TGTGCCAGCAGTTCCCCTAGCGGTGGGACCCGGGATACGCAGTATTTT
TRBJ1-6,TRBD1,12,NA,TRBV3-1/TRBV3-2,CASSQIGQVVHF,TGTGCCAGCAGCCAGATAGGACAGGTCGTCCACTTT
TRBJ1-1,NA,15,NA,TRBV5-1,CASSSTGIQNTEAFF,TGCGCCAGCAGCTCGACCGGGATACAGAACACTGAAGCTTTCTTT
TRBJ2-5,NA,15,NA,TRBV11-2,CASSQLIRDQETQYF,TGTGCCAGCAGCCAACTCATCCGGGACCAAGAGACCCAGTACTTC
TRBJ2-1,TRBD2,17,NA,TRBV5-3,CARSSNRTSGSNNEQFF,TGTGCCAGAAGCTCTAACCGGACTAGCGGGAGTAACAATGAGCAGTTCTTC
TRBJ1-1,NA,17,NA,TRBV18,CASSPISTGITYTEAFF,TGTGCCAGCTCACCAATATCGACAGGCATAACATACACTGAAGCTTTCTTT
TRBJ1-6,TRBD1,15,NA,TRBV28,CASSRDRDYNSPLHF,TGTGCCAGCAGCCGGGACAGGGACTATAATTCACCCCTCCACTTT
TRBJ2-1,NA,14,NA,TRBV3-1/TRBV3-2,CASSQAGTYNEQFF,TGTGCCAGCAGCCAAGCGGGGACCTACAATGAGCAGTTCTTC
TRBJ1-5,NA,14,NA,TRBV2,CASSSVGGNQPQHF,TGTGCCAGTAGTTCGGTAGGGGGCAATCAGCCCCAGCATTTT
TRBJ1-1,NA,16,NA,TRBV16,CASSQSGQGQNTEAFF,TGTGCCAGCAGCCAAAGCGGGCAGGGCCAGAACACTGAAGCTTTCTTT
TRBJ2-7,TRBD1,15,NA,TRBV24-1,CATSDFRDRGGEQYF,TGTGCCACCAGTGATTTCCGGGACAGGGGCGGCGAGCAGTACTTC
TRBJ2-2,NA,12,once,TRBV27,CASSTRTGELFF,TGTGCCAGCAGCACCCGGACCGGGGAGCTGTTTTTT
TRBJ1-1,TRBD1,15,NA,TRBV7-3,CASRETGGADTEAFF,TGTGCCAGCAGAGAAACAGGGGGCGCGGACACTGAAGCTTTCTTT
TRBJ1-1,TRBD1,15,NA,TRBV16,CASSRLQGGLTEAFF,TGTGCCAGCAGCCGGCTACAGGGGGGGCTCACTGAAGCTTTCTTT
TRBJ2-1,TRBD1,16,once,TRBV7-9,CASSLPQRGRVNEQFF,TGTGCCAGCAGCTTACCGCAGAGGGGGCGAGTCAATGAGCAGTTCTTC
TRBJ2-7,NA,13,NA,TRBV15,CATSRGEANEQYF,TGTGCCACCAGCAGAGGTGAGGCGAACGAGCAGTACTTC
TRBJ1-2,TRBD1,15,NA,TRBV5-1,CASTSGTGVDYGYTF,TGCGCCAGCACCAGCGGGACAGGGGTGGACTATGGCTACACCTTC
TRBJ1-3,NA,12,NA,TRBV9,CASSSGGNTIYF,TGTGCCAGCAGCTCAGGGGGAAACACCATATATTTT
TRBJ1-2,NA,13,NA,TRBV5-8,CASRFGQIYGYTF,TGTGCCAGCAGATTCGGACAGATCTATGGCTACACCTTC
TRBJ2-7,NA,14,once,TRBV19,CASSPGLLGYEQYF,TGTGCCAGTAGTCCGGGACTTTTGGGTTACGAGCAGTACTTC
TRBJ2-1,TRBD2,16,NA,TRBV30,CAWSFGTSGTYNEQFF,TGTGCCTGGAGCTTCGGGACTAGCGGTACCTACAATGAGCAGTTCTTC
TRBJ2-7,TRBD1,16,NA,TRBV4-1,CASSHLGGQGAFEQYF,TGCGCCAGCAGCCATTTAGGGGGACAGGGGGCGTTCGAGCAGTACTTC
TRBJ2-7,NA,14,NA,TRBV6-1,CASSEIMATYEQYF,TGTGCCAGCAGTGAAATTATGGCCACCTACGAGCAGTACTTC
TRBJ2-1,NA,15,once,TRBV6-2/TRBV6-3,CASSYYGPSYNEQFF,TGTGCCAGCAGTTACTATGGGCCCTCCTACAATGAGCAGTTCTTC